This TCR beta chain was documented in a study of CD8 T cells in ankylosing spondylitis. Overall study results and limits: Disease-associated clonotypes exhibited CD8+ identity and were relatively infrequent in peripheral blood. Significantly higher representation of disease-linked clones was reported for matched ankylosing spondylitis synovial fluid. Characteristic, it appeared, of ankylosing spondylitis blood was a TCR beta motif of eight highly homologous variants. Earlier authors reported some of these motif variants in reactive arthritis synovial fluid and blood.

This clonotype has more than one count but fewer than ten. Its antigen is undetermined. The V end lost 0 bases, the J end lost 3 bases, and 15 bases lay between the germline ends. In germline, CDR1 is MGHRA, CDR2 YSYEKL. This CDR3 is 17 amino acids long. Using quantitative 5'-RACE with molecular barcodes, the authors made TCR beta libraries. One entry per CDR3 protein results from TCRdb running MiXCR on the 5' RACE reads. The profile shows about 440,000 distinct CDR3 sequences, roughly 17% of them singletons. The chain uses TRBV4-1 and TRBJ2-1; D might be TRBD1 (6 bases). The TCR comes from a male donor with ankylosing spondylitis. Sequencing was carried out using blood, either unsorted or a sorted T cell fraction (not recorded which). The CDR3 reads CASSQDGSGEIYNEQFF. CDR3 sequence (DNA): TGCGCCAGCAGCCAAGACGGTTCAGGGGAGATCTACAATGAGCAGTTCTTC.